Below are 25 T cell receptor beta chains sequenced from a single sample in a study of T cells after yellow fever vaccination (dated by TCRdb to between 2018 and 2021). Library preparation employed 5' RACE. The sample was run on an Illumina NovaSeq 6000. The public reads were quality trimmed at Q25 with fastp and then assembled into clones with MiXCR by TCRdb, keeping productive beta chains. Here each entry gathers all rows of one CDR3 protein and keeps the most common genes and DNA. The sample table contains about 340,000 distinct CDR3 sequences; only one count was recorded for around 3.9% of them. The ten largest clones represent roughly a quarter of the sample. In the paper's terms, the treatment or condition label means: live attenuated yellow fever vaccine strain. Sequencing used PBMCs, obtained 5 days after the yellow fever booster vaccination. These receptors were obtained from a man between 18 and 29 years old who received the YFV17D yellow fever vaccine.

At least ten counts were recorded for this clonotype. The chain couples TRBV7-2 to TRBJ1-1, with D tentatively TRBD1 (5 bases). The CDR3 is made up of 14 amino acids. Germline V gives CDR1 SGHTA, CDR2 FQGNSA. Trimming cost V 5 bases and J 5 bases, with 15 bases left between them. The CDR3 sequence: CASSPDGAGTEAFF. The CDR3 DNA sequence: TGTGCCAGCAGCCCGGATGGGGCTGGGACTGAAGCTTTCTTT. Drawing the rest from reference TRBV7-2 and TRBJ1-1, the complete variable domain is GAGVSQSPSNKVTEKGKDVELRCDPISGHTALYWYRQSLGQGLEFLIYFQGNSAPDKSGLPSDRFSAERTGGSVSTLTIQRTQQEDSAVYLCASSPDGAGTEAFFGQGTRLTVV.

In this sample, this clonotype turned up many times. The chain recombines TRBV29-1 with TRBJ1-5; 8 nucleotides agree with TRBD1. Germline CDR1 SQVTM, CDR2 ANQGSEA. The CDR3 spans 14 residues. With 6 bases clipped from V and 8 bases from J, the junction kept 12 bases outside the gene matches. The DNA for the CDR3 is TGCAGCGTGACCCTCGGTGGGGGACAGGAGCCCCAGCATTTT. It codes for CSVTLGGGQEPQHF. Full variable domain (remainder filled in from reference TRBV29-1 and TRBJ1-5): SAVISQKPSRDICQRGTSLTIQCQVDSQVTMMFWYRQQPGQSLTLIATANQGSEATYESGFVIDKFPISRPNLTFSTLTVSNMSPEDSSIYLCSVTLGGGQEPQHFGDGTRLSIL.

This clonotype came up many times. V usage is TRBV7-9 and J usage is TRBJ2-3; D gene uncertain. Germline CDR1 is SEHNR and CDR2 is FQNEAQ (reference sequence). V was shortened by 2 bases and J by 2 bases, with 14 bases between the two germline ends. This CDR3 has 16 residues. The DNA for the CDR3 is TGTGCCAGCAGCTTACTGACACTCGTTTACACAGATACGCAGTATTTT. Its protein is CASSLLTLVYTDTQYF.

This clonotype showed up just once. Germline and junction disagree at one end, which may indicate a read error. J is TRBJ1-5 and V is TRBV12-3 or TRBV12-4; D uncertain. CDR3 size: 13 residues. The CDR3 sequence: CASSFDRNLPQHF. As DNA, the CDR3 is TGTGCCAGCAGTTTCGATCGCAATCTGCCCCAGCATTTT.

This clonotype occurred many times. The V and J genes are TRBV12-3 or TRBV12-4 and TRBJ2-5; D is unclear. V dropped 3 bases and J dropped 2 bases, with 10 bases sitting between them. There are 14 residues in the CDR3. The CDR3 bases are TGTGCCAGCAGTTTCTCCCAGAATCAAGAGACCCAGTACTTC. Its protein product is CASSFSQNQETQYF.

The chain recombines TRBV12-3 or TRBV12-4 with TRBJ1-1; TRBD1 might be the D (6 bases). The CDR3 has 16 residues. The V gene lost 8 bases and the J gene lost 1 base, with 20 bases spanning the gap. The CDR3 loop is CASSRAGLGGNTEAFF. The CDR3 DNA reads TGTGCCAGCTCCCGCGCGGGACTAGGGGGGAACACTGAAGCTTTCTTT.

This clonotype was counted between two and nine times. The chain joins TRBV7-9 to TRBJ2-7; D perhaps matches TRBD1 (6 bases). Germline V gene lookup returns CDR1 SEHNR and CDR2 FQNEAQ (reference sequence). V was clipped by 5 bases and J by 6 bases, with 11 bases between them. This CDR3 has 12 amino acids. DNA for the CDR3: TGTGCCAGCAGCCGTACAGGGTTCGAGCAGTACTTC. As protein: CASSRTGFEQYF.

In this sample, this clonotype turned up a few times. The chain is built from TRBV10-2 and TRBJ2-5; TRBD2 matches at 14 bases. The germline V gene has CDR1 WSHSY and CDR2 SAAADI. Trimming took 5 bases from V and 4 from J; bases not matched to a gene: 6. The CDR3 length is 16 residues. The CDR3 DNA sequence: TGCGCCAGCAGTACCGGGACTAGCGGGGGAGGAGAGACCCAGTACTTC. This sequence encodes CASSTGTSGGGETQYF.

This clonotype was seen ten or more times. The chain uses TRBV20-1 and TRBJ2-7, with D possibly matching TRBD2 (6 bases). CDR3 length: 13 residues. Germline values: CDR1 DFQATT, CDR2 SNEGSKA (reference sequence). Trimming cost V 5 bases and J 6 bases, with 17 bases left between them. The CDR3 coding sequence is TGCAGTGCTGGGCACCGGCGGGGTGGCGAGCAGTACGTC. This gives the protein CSAGHRRGGEQYV.

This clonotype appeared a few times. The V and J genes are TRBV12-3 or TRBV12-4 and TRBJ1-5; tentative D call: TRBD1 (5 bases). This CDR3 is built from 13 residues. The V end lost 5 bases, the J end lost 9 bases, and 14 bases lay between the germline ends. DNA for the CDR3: TGTGCCAGCAGTCTCCGGGACCCTAGGCCCCAGCATTTT. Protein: CASSLRDPRPQHF.

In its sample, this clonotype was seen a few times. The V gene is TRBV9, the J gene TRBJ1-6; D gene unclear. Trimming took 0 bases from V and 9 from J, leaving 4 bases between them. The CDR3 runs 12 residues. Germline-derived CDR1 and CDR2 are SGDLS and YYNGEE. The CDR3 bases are TGTGCCAGCAGCGTAGATAGTTCACCCCTCCACTTT. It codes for CASSVDSSPLHF.

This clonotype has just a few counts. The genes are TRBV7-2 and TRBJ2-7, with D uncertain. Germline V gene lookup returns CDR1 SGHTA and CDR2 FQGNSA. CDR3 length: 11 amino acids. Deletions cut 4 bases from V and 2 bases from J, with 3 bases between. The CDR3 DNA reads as TGTGCCAGCAGCTCGGCCTACGAGCAGTACGTC. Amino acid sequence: CASSSAYEQYV.

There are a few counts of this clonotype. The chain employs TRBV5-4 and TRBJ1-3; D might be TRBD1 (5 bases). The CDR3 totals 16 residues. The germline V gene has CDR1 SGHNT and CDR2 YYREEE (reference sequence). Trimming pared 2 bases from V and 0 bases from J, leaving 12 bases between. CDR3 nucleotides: TGTGCCAGCAGCTTTGGGGGGACTAGCTCTGGAAACACCATATATTTT. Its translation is CASSFGGTSSGNTIYF.

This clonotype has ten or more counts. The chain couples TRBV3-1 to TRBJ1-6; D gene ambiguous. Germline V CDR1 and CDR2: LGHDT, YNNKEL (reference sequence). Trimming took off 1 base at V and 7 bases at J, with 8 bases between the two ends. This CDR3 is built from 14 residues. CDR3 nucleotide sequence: TGTGCCAGCAGCCAAGTTGGATGGAATTCACCCCTCCACTTT. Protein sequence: CASSQVGWNSPLHF. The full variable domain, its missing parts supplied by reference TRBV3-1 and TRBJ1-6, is DTAVSQTPKYLVTQMGNDKSIKCEQNLGHDTMYWYKQDSKKFLKIMFSYNNKELIINETVPNRFSPKSPDKAHLNLHINSLELGDSAVYFCASSQVGWNSPLHFGNGTRLTVT.

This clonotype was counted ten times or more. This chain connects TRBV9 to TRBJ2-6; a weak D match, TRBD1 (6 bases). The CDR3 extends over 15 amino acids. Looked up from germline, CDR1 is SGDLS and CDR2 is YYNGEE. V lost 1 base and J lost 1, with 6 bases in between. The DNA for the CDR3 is TGTGCCAGCAGCGTACAGGGGTCTGGGGCCAACGTCCTGACTTTC. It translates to CASSVQGSGANVLTF. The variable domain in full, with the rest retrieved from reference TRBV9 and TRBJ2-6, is DSGVTQTPKHLITATGQRVTLRCSPRSGDLSVYWYQQSLDQGLQFLIQYYNGEERAKGNILERFSAQQFPDLHSELNLSSLELGDSALYFCASSVQGSGANVLTFGAGSRLTVL.

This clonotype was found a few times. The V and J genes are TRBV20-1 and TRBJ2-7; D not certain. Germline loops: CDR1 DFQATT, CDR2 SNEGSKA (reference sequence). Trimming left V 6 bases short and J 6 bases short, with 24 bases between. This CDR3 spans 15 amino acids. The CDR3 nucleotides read TGCAGTGCCCGACCCCTATCTAGAAATTTGGGCGAGCAGTACTTC. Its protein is CSARPLSRNLGEQYF.

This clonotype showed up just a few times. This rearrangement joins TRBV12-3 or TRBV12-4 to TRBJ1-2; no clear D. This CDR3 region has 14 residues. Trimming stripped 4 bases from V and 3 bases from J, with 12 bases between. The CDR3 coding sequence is TGTGCCAGCAGTTCCTACACGGTTGACTATGGCTACACCTTC. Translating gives CASSSYTVDYGYTF.

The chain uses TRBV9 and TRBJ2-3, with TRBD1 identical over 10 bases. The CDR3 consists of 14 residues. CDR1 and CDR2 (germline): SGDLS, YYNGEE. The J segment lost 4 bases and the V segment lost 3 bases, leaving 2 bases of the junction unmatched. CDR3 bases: TGTGCCAGCAGCGGGGACAGGGGCCCAGATACGCAGTATTTT. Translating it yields CASSGDRGPDTQYF.

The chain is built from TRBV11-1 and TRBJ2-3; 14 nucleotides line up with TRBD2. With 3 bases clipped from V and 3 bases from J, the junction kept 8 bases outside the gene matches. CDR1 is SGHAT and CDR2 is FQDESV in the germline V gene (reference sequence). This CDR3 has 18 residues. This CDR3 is CASSFGLAGGGRTDTQYF. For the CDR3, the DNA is TGTGCCAGCAGCTTCGGACTAGCGGGGGGTGGAAGAACAGATACGCAGTATTTT.

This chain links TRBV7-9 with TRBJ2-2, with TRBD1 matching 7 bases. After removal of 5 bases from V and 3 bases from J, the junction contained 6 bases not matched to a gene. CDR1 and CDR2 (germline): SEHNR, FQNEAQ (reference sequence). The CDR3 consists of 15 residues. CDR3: CASSRGTEYTGELFF. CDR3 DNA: TGTGCCAGCAGCAGAGGGACAGAATACACCGGGGAGCTGTTTTTT. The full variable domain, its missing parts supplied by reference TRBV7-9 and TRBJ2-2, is DTGVSQNPRHKITKRGQNVTFRCDPISEHNRLYWYRQTLGQGPEFLTYFQNEAQLEKSRLLSDRFSAERPKGSFSTLEIQRTEQGDSAMYLCASSRGTEYTGELFFGEGSRLTVL.

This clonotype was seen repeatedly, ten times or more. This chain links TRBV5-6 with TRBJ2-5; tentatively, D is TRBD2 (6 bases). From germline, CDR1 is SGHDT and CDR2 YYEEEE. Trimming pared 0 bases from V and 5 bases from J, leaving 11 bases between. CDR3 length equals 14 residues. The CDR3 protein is CASSLAGDGETQYF. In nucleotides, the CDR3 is TGTGCCAGCAGCTTGGCGGGGGATGGGGAGACCCAGTACTTC.

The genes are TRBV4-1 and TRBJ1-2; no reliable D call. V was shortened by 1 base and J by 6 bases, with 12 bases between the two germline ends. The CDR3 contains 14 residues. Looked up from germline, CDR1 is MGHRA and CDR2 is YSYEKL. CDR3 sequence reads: CASSQVRKVDGYTF. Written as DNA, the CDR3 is TGCGCCAGCAGCCAAGTCCGGAAGGTCGATGGCTACACCTTC.

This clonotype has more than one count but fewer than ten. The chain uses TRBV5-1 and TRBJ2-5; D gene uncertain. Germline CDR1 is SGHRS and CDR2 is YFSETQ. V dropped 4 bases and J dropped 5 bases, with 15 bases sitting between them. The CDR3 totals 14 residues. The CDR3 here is CASSLGTPLETQYF. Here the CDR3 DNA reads TGCGCCAGCAGCCTAGGAACCCCCCTGGAGACCCAGTACTTC.

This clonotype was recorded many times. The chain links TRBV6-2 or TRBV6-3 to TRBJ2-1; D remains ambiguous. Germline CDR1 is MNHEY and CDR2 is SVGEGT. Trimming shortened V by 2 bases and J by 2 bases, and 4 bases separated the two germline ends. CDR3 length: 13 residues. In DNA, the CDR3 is TGTGCCAGCAGTTACAGGGCCTACAATGAGCAGTTCTTC. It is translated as CASSYRAYNEQFF.

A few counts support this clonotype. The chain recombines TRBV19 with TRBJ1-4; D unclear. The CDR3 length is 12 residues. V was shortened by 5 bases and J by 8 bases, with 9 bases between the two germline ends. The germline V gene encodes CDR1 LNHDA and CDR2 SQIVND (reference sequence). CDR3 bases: TGTGCCAGTAGTCACCGAAGAGAAAAACTGTTTTTT. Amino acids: CASSHRREKLFF.